This TCR beta chain appears in the sequencing data of a study of Tregs in tolerant kidney transplant recipients. Overall study context: Sorted recipient Tregs were expanded on donor B cells with IL-2, restimulated day 11. Sorting after B cell culture yielded CD25+CD127- and 4-1BB+CD40L- CD4+ cells. Overall study findings and caveats: The most relevant donor-specific Treg TCRbeta repertoire apparently came from expansion with activated donor B cells.

This clone is medium-sized. Its antigen is currently unknown. Measured with immunoSEQ multiplex PCR; TCRdb has only the in-frame clones, and not every one. The sample includes 2,800 or so clones, roughly 41% of them seen just once. The origin of this receptor is a human donor in good health. Input material: Tregs from blood grown in culture.

Here the CDR3 reads CASSHIGQGSYEQYF. The CDR3 DNA reads as TGTGCCAGCAGTCACATCGGACAGGGGAGCTACGAGCAGTACTTC. This chain connects TRBV5-6 to TRBJ2-7, with 9 bases aligning to TRBD1. The CDR3 totals 15 residues. Germline V gives CDR1 SGHDT, CDR2 YYEEEE. The junction had 9 bases not matched to a gene; V was cut back by 5 bases and J by 3 bases. Filled out from reference TRBV5-6 and TRBJ2-7, the complete variable domain reads DAGVTQSPTHLIKTRGQQVTLRCSPKSGHDTVSWYQQALGQGPQFIFQYYEEEERQRGNFPDRFSGHQFPNYSSELNVNALLLGDSALYLCASSHIGQGSYEQYFGPGTRLTVT.